A single sample is the source of the 3 T cell receptor beta chains below, sequenced in a study of Tregs in tolerant kidney transplant recipients. Sequencing used immunoSEQ multiplex PCR; TCRdb keeps in-frame clones, though not all of them. The data contain approximately 66,000 clones, 70% to 90% of them singletons. Sample: Tregs from blood, taken before the transplant. The receptors come from a human donor who received a combined kidney and bone marrow transplant.

This clone was found once. CDR3 DNA sequence: TGCGCCAGCAGCCCGTCCGGGACAGGGGGTACCACAGATACGCAGTATTTT. Residues: CASSPSGTGGTTDTQYF. This chain links TRBV4-1 with TRBJ2-3; 11 bases agree with TRBD1. Losses at the gene ends were 4 bases for V and 2 bases for J; bases not matched to a gene: 8. The CDR3 runs 17 residues. Germline V gene sequence: CDR1 MGHRA, CDR2 YSYEKL.

The rearrangement links TRBV4-1 to TRBJ1-3, with TRBD1 matching 9 bases. With V trimmed by 5 bases and J by 2 bases, 10 bases remained unmatched. The length of the CDR3 is 17 residues. Looked up from germline, CDR1 is MGHRA and CDR2 is YSYEKL. The DNA for the CDR3 is TGCGCCAGCAGCGTACGACCGGGACAGGGACCTGGAAACACCATATATTTT. Protein: CASSVRPGQGPGNTIYF.

This clone came up a few times. V usage is TRBV9 and J usage is TRBJ2-2; tentatively, D is TRBD2 (6 bases). Per the germline V gene, CDR1 is SGDLS and CDR2 is YYNGEE. The length of the CDR3 is 15 residues. V was trimmed by 6 bases and J by 4 bases, leaving 16 bases between them. This CDR3 reads CASTPLGGPTGELFF. CDR3 nucleotides: TGTGCCAGCACCCCGTTGGGGGGACCCACCGGGGAGCTGTTTTTT.